This T cell receptor (beta chain) was retrieved from a study of a mutant IDH1 vaccine in newly diagnosed glioma (dated by TCRdb to 2020 to 2023). Regarding the complete study: Of the approximately 30 treated patients, around 62% were male and about 40% were female, and a mean age of 40.4 years was recorded. Before enrollment, patients had received standard therapy of radiotherapy alone, temozolomide alone, or radiochemotherapy with temozolomide; most received the combination. Six visits were used for peripheral blood collection: V03 (baseline), V05, V07, V10, V12 and V13. For exploratory analyses, around 23 treated patients had longitudinal TCRB deep sequencing done wherever samples were available.

Study-level results and caveats: Immune responses induced by the vaccine were seen in roughly 92% of patients across multiple MHC alleles. Selection of PBMC samples for TCRB deep sequencing was based on availability. According to the authors, sample limitations meant that analyses of patient blood samples could not be reproduced. No apparent relationship was observed between pseudoprogression and alterations in the top peripheral T cell clonotypes detected by TCRB sequencing.

The trim is 4 bases for V and 2 bases for J, with a gap of 10 bases between the germline ends. The CDR3, cysteine through phenylalanine, is 14 amino acids long. Of all the DNA, just the CDR3 is kept, 42 bases in frame from base 1. The germline V gene yields SGDLS for CDR1 and YYNGEE for CDR2. Sample time point, as interpreted from the label and publication: baseline, week 1 (first vaccination visit). The treatment or condition label here, explained by the study, means: pre-vaccination baseline after standard-of-care therapy. The donors had newly diagnosed IDH1-mutant astrocytomas of WHO grade 3 or 4 that showed loss of nuclear ATRX. The samples were drawn from NOA16, a multicentre, single-arm, open-label phase I trial in Germany that tested a mutant IDH1 peptide vaccine in humans for the first time. For immunogenicity testing, the blood drawn at visit V03 was used as the baseline sample. Genomic DNA for TCRB sequencing was isolated from EDTA blood with the DNeasy Blood and Tissue Kit.

Of note for this clone: Its antigen is not yet known. Base qualities are not recorded, but no much larger clone differs from it by a single base.

The library relied on the immunoSEQ multiplex PCR assay. The hsTCRB Kit was used according to the manufacturer's protocol to amplify rearranged TCR beta chain sequences. Sequencing of TCRB libraries was carried out on an Illumina MiSeq. The authors processed their data as follows. The kit vendor's proprietary platform handled demultiplexing, trimming and gene mapping. The source is immuneACCESS, and TCRdb retained only in-frame sequences with V and J called. Part of the clones is not carried over; for the studies checked, unresolved V genes explain less than half of this, and the remainder is unexplained. V and J calls and clone size follow that table, whereas D and trimming were derived from the DNA. Within this sample are over 80,000 clones, with roughly 90% of them counted one time only. The top ten clonotypes cover less than 0.65% of the sample.

Sequences were derived from PBMCs, sampled from a glioma patient treated with radiotherapy, temozolomide or both. The TCR comes from a woman in her 50s with glioma. The rearranged segments are TRBV9 and TRBJ1-5; the D gene assignment is ambiguous. The CDR3 amino acid sequence is: CASSLGRGNQPQHF. The sequenced DNA is TGTGCCAGCAGCTTAGGGAGGGGCAATCAGCCCCAGCATTTT.